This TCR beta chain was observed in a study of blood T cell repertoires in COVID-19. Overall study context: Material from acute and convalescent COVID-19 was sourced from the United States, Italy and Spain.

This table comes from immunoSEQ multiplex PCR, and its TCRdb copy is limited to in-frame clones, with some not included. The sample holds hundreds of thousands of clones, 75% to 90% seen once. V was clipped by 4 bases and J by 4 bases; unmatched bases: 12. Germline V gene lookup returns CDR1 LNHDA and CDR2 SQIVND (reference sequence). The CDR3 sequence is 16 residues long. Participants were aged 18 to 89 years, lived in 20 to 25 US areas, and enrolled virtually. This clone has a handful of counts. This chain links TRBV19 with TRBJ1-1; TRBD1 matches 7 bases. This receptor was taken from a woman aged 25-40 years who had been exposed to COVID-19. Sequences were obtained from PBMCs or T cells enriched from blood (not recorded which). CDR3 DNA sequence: TGTGCCAGTAGTAACCGCGCAGGGGGAGCAGCCACTGAAGCTTTCTTT. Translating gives CASSNRAGGAATEAFF.